The rows below give T cell receptor beta chains drawn from one sample of a study of blood T cell repertoires in COVID-19. Data came from immunoSEQ multiplex PCR; TCRdb stores just in-frame clones and leaves some out. The table has 250,000 to 300,000 clones, just over 90% seen once. Specimen: PBMCs or T cells enriched from blood (not recorded which). The receptors originated from a woman aged 35 to 49 with acute COVID-19. The CDR3 runs from the conserved cysteine through the conserved F or W. The order of the fields is J gene, D gene, clone size, V gene, CDR3 protein, CDR3 DNA. The D gene is left open where the match is weak. The listing skips clone size in some rows; elsewhere it reads once, few, many or a size class.

J: TRBJ2-1
D: TRBD2
size: .
V: TRBV7-9
CDR3: CASSLGTSFSYNEQFF
DNA: TGTGCCAGCAGCTTAGGGACTAGCTTTTCCTACAATGAGCAGTTCTTC

J: TRBJ2-3
D: .
size: .
V: TRBV19
CDR3: CASSNREGSDTQYF
DNA: TGTGCCAGTAGTAATCGAGAGGGTTCAGATACGCAGTATTTT

J: TRBJ2-7
D: TRBD1
size: .
V: TRBV29-1
CDR3: CSVRDRSSYEQYF
DNA: TGCAGCGTCCGGGACAGGAGCTCCTACGAGCAGTACTTC

J: TRBJ1-1
D: .
size: .
V: TRBV12-3/TRBV12-4
CDR3: CASSLLTNTEAFF
DNA: TGTGCCAGCAGTTTACTAACGAACACTGAAGCTTTCTTT

J: TRBJ1-6
D: TRBD1
size: .
V: TRBV6-6
CDR3: CASSDRRDRGYVAPNSPLHF
DNA: TGTGCCAGCAGCGACCGCCGGGACAGGGGGTACGTTGCCCCTAATTCACCCCTCCACTTT

J: TRBJ1-4
D: TRBD1
size: few
V: TRBV7-9
CDR3: CASSRDSPTATNEKLFF
DNA: TGTGCCAGCAGCCGGGACAGCCCAACAGCAACTAATGAAAAACTGTTTTTT

J: TRBJ1-2
D: TRBD1
size: .
V: TRBV6-5
CDR3: CASSYSNQGAKYGYTF
DNA: TGTGCCAGCAGTTACTCGAATCAGGGGGCAAAGTATGGCTACACCTTC

J: TRBJ2-1
D: TRBD2
size: .
V: TRBV7-6
CDR3: CASSLSRGYGRESSYNEQFF
DNA: TGTGCCAGCAGCCTATCTCGGGGGTACGGGAGGGAAAGCTCCTACAATGAGCAGTTCTTC

J: TRBJ2-1
D: TRBD2
size: once
V: TRBV18
CDR3: CASSPPSKLAGYNEQFF
DNA: TGTGCCAGCTCACCACCGTCCAAACTAGCGGGATACAATGAGCAGTTCTTC

J: TRBJ1-6
D: .
size: .
V: TRBV10-3
CDR3: CAISASNSPLHF
DNA: TGTGCCATCAGTGCCTCGAATTCACCCCTCCACTTT

J: TRBJ1-5
D: .
size: .
V: TRBV7-8
CDR3: CASSSGENQPQHF
DNA: TGTGCCAGCAGCTCCGGGGAGAATCAGCCCCAGCATTTT

J: TRBJ1-5
D: .
size: .
V: TRBV18
CDR3: CASSPSNTGNQPQHF
DNA: TGTGCCAGCTCACCATCTAATACCGGCAATCAGCCCCAGCATTTT

J: TRBJ2-2
D: TRBD2
size: once
V: TRBV7-2
CDR3: CASSFLWTSVSGELFF
DNA: TGTGCCAGCAGCTTTCTCTGGACTAGTGTTTCCGGGGAGCTGTTTTTT

J: TRBJ2-7
D: .
size: .
V: TRBV6-1
CDR3: CASSEYGAGPFSYEQYF
DNA: TGTGCCAGCAGTGAATATGGGGCGGGACCGTTCTCCTACGAGCAGTACTTC

J: TRBJ2-7
D: TRBD1
size: .
V: TRBV7-2
CDR3: CASSLVGDSAYEQYF
DNA: TGTGCCAGCAGCTTAGTGGGGGACAGCGCCTACGAGCAGTACTTC

J: TRBJ1-2
D: .
size: .
V: TRBV11-2
CDR3: CASSPFVGAPYYGYTF
DNA: TGTGCCAGCAGCCCTTTCGTAGGGGCGCCCTACTATGGCTACACCTTC

J: TRBJ2-3
D: .
size: .
V: TRBV7-8
CDR3: CASSGQYSTDTQYF
DNA: TGTGCCAGCAGCGGACAATATAGCACAGATACGCAGTATTTT

J: TRBJ2-7
D: .
size: once
V: TRBV6-5
CDR3: CASSDSGVSSYEQYF
DNA: TGTGCCAGCAGTGACTCCGGGGTCTCCTCCTACGAGCAGTACTTC

J: TRBJ1-1
D: .
size: once
V: TRBV11-2
CDR3: CASSFVNTEAFF
DNA: TGTGCCAGCAGCTTCGTGAACACTGAAGCTTTCTTT

J: TRBJ1-5
D: .
size: .
V: TRBV19
CDR3: CASSITRAENQPQHF
DNA: TGTGCCAGTAGTATAACGAGGGCTGAGAATCAGCCCCAGCATTTT

J: TRBJ1-2
D: .
size: .
V: TRBV2
CDR3: CASSERRSDYGYTF
DNA: TGTGCCAGCAGTGAGAGGCGTTCAGACTATGGCTACACCTTC

J: TRBJ2-7
D: .
size: .
V: TRBV7-2
CDR3: CASSLGGTSLSYEQYF
DNA: TGTGCCAGCAGCTTAGGCGGGACTTCACTCTCCTACGAGCAGTACTTC

J: TRBJ1-6
D: TRBD1
size: .
V: TRBV27
CDR3: CASSLRDRVTSPLHF
DNA: TGTGCCAGCAGTTTACGGGACAGGGTCACTTCACCCCTCCACTTT

J: TRBJ2-3
D: .
size: .
V: TRBV19
CDR3: CASNGRFTDTQYF
DNA: TGTGCCAGTAATGGCAGATTTACAGATACGCAGTATTTT

J: TRBJ2-3
D: .
size: .
V: TRBV19
CDR3: CASSMRGFGTDTQYF
DNA: TGTGCCAGTAGTATGAGGGGGTTTGGCACAGATACGCAGTATTTT

J: TRBJ2-7
D: .
size: .
V: TRBV28
CDR3: CASSPLGARYEQYF
DNA: TGTGCCAGCAGTCCCCTGGGGGCCCGTTACGAGCAGTACTTC

J: TRBJ1-1
D: TRBD1
size: few
V: TRBV6-5
CDR3: CASSYSGTVNTEAFF
DNA: TGTGCCAGCAGTTACTCCGGGACAGTGAACACTGAAGCTTTCTTT

J: TRBJ1-5
D: .
size: many
V: TRBV5-1
CDR3: CASSADGVNQPQHF
DNA: TGCGCCAGCAGTGCGGACGGGGTCAATCAGCCCCAGCATTTT

J: TRBJ1-3
D: .
size: .
V: TRBV6-5
CDR3: CASKPGPGNTIYF
DNA: TGTGCCAGCAAACCAGGGCCTGGAAACACCATATATTTT

J: TRBJ1-2
D: .
size: .
V: TRBV14
CDR3: CASSQELAGVKGYTF
DNA: TGTGCCAGCAGCCAAGAGCTGGCAGGGGTGAAGGGCTACACCTTC

J: TRBJ2-2
D: TRBD2
size: few
V: TRBV4-3
CDR3: CASSQGGDPNTGELFF
DNA: TGCGCCAGCAGCCAGGGGGGGGACCCGAACACCGGGGAGCTGTTTTTT

J: TRBJ2-7
D: .
size: .
V: TRBV29-1
CDR3: CSVGHGSYEQYF
DNA: TGCAGCGTTGGACATGGCTCCTACGAGCAGTACTTC

J: TRBJ2-1
D: TRBD2
size: .
V: TRBV11-2
CDR3: CASTGLVMNEQFF
DNA: TGTGCCAGCACGGGACTAGTAATGAATGAGCAGTTCTTC

J: TRBJ1-2
D: TRBD1
size: few
V: TRBV19
CDR3: CASSSRGIYGYTF
DNA: TGTGCCAGTAGTAGCAGGGGGATCTATGGCTACACCTTC

J: TRBJ2-7
D: TRBD2
size: .
V: TRBV9
CDR3: CASSPGLAEGLGEQYF
DNA: TGTGCCAGCAGCCCGGGACTAGCGGAGGGGTTGGGTGAGCAGTACTTC

J: TRBJ2-5
D: TRBD2
size: .
V: TRBV29-1
CDR3: CSVLPGLAGQETQYF
DNA: TGCAGCGTGTTACCGGGACTAGCGGGCCAAGAGACCCAGTACTTC

J: TRBJ2-3
D: TRBD1
size: .
V: TRBV10-3
CDR3: CAISGTGGTDTQYF
DNA: TGTGCCATCAGTGGGACAGGGGGCACAGATACGCAGTATTTT

J: TRBJ1-2
D: .
size: .
V: TRBV5-1
CDR3: CASSLLGAEGYTF
DNA: TGCGCCAGCAGCTTGCTAGGGGCCGAGGGCTACACCTTC

J: TRBJ2-2
D: .
size: few
V: TRBV28
CDR3: CASSSFKGGTGELFF
DNA: TGTGCCAGCAGTTCCTTCAAAGGGGGCACCGGGGAGCTGTTTTTT

J: TRBJ2-5
D: .
size: .
V: TRBV5-1
CDR3: CASSSMGGRGETQYF
DNA: TGCGCCAGCAGCTCGATGGGCGGCAGGGGAGAGACCCAGTACTTC

J: TRBJ1-1
D: TRBD1
size: .
V: TRBV3-1/TRBV3-2
CDR3: CASSYGTGGISEAFF
DNA: TGTGCCAGCAGCTATGGGACAGGGGGCATTTCTGAAGCTTTCTTT

J: TRBJ2-5
D: .
size: .
V: TRBV15
CDR3: CATSRDVDATQTQYF
DNA: TGTGCCACCAGCAGAGATGTCGATGCTACCCAGACCCAGTACTTC

J: TRBJ2-5
D: TRBD1
size: once
V: TRBV28
CDR3: CASSSGQLMKTQYF
DNA: TGTGCCAGCAGTTCGGGACAGCTAATGAAGACCCAGTACTTC

J: TRBJ2-3
D: TRBD2
size: .
V: TRBV4-3
CDR3: CASSQDVTSGVTDTQYF
DNA: TGCGCCAGCAGCCAAGATGTGACTAGCGGGGTGACAGATACGCAGTATTTT

J: TRBJ2-3
D: TRBD2
size: .
V: TRBV5-1
CDR3: CASSLGTSGTASTDTQYF
DNA: TGCGCCAGCAGCTTGGGGACTAGCGGCACCGCTAGCACAGATACGCAGTATTTT

J: TRBJ2-1
D: .
size: .
V: TRBV5-1
CDR3: CASSLEGEEQFF
DNA: TGCGCCAGCAGCTTGGAGGGGGAAGAGCAGTTCTTC

J: TRBJ1-6
D: TRBD1
size: few
V: TRBV2
CDR3: CASSTGTVLWSPLHF
DNA: TGTGCCAGCAGTACCGGGACAGTACTATGGTCACCCCTCCACTTT

J: TRBJ2-2
D: .
size: .
V: TRBV4-2
CDR3: CASSQAAPENRGELFF
DNA: TGTGCCAGCAGCCAAGCCGCCCCCGAGAACCGCGGGGAGCTGTTTTTT

J: TRBJ2-7
D: .
size: .
V: TRBV27
CDR3: CASSLVSGEQYF
DNA: TGTGCCAGCAGTTTAGTGAGTGGCGAGCAGTACTTC

J: TRBJ2-6
D: TRBD2
size: once
V: TRBV27
CDR3: CASSLGGVIGANVLTF
DNA: TGTGCCAGCAGTCTGGGGGGGGTCATAGGGGCCAACGTCCTGACTTTC

J: TRBJ1-2
D: .
size: .
V: TRBV6-6
CDR3: CASSFRVSDYGYTF
DNA: TGTGCCAGCAGTTTCAGGGTATCGGACTATGGCTACACCTTC

J: TRBJ2-7
D: .
size: .
V: TRBV7-9
CDR3: CASSFDSSYKQYF
DNA: TGTGCCAGCAGTTTTGACAGCTCCTACAAGCAGTACTTC

J: TRBJ2-1
D: TRBD2
size: .
V: TRBV5-1
CDR3: CASSSTSGRGNEQFF
DNA: TGCGCCAGCAGCAGTACTAGCGGGAGGGGCAATGAGCAGTTCTTC

J: TRBJ2-7
D: .
size: .
V: TRBV28
CDR3: CASSRPVAGASYEQYF
DNA: TGTGCCAGCAGCCGCCCGGTGGCAGGGGCTTCGTACGAGCAGTACTTC

J: TRBJ1-6
D: TRBD1
size: .
V: TRBV7-2
CDR3: CASSPGGTSPLHF
DNA: TGTGCCAGCAGCCCAGGGGGGACTTCACCCCTCCACTTT

J: TRBJ1-2
D: TRBD1
size: .
V: TRBV24-1
CDR3: CATQGQGSEGYTF
DNA: TGTGCCACCCAGGGACAGGGTTCAGAAGGCTACACCTTC

J: TRBJ2-2
D: .
size: .
V: TRBV5-1
CDR3: CASSLAQRDTGELFF
DNA: TGCGCCAGCAGCTTGGCGCAGAGGGACACCGGGGAGCTGTTTTTT

J: TRBJ2-7
D: TRBD1
size: .
V: TRBV4-3
CDR3: CASSQTGTGVYEQYF
DNA: TGCGCCAGCAGCCAGACCGGGACAGGGGTCTACGAGCAGTACTTC